One sample yielded the 20 T cell receptor beta chains listed below, sequenced in a study of blood T cells in healthy people across ages. Primed by a sample-barcoded 5' primer and a J-beta primer mix, a second PCR proceeded for about 7 to 11 cycles. TCRdb ran MiXCR on the 5' RACE reads and lists one entry per CDR3 protein. Counted here are more than 800,000 distinct CDR3 sequences, more than 25% occurring once; the ten biggest clones make up around 16%. The sequencing input was blood. These receptors were collected from a woman older than 75 in good health.

The chain links TRBV30 to TRBJ2-5, with a weak D call TRBD2 (6 bases). The end of the DNA is better explained by TRBJ2-7, so the J call may be wrong. CDR1 and CDR2 (germline): GTSNPN, SVGIG (reference sequence). CDR3 length equals 12 residues. The CDR3 here is CAWSKGRGEQYF. CDR3 nucleotides: TGTGCCTGGAGTAAGGGGCGGGGCGAGCAGTACTTC.

This chain links TRBV7-2 with TRBJ2-7; D uncertain. V lost 4 bases to trimming and J lost 4 bases, with 14 bases between them. The CDR3 covers 14 residues. Per germline, CDR1 SGHTA and CDR2 FQGNSA. The CDR3 DNA follows: TGTGCCAGCAGCTCCTATAGGAACGGATACGAGCAGTACTTC. Encoded protein: CASSSYRNGYEQYF.

This clonotype came up many times. The chain's CDR3 is CASSQGLQADTQYF. The CDR3 DNA follows: TGTGCCAGCAGCCAGGGACTTCAGGCAGATACGCAGTATTTT. The chain links TRBV7-4 to TRBJ2-3; possible D gene TRBD2, 6 bases. Trimming stripped 5 bases from V and 4 bases from J, with 13 bases between. The CDR3 length is 14 residues. Germline V gene sequence: CDR1 SGHVT, CDR2 SQSDAQ.

In this sample, this clonotype turned up many times. V usage is TRBV6-2 or TRBV6-3 and J usage is TRBJ1-2; D unresolved. This CDR3 has 12 residues. The ends were cut back, 2 bases at V and 5 bases at J, with 6 bases in the middle. CDR1 and CDR2 (germline): MNHEY, SVGEGT. The DNA for the CDR3 is TGTGCCAGCAGTTACCTGGTTTATGGCTACACCTTC. This gives the protein CASSYLVYGYTF.

This clonotype was counted at least ten times. The chain links TRBV7-2 to TRBJ2-3; possible D gene TRBD2, 6 bases. Germline values: CDR1 SGHTA, CDR2 FQGNSA. V was cut by 8 bases and J by 3 bases, with 12 bases left in between. This CDR3 has 13 amino acids. CDR3: CASQNSGTDTQYF. In DNA form, the CDR3 reads TGTGCCAGCCAGAATAGCGGTACAGATACGCAGTATTTT.

In this sample, this clonotype turned up many times. The gene calls are TRBV2 and TRBJ1-2; tentative D call: TRBD1 (6 bases). CDR1 SNHLY and CDR2 FYNNEI come from the germline V gene. V shed 6 bases and J shed 4 bases, with 24 bases lying between them. The CDR3 extends over 17 amino acids. The chain's CDR3 is CASRGARDGRRSYGYTF. The DNA of the CDR3 is TGTGCCAGCAGGGGGGCCCGGGACGGCCGAAGGAGCTATGGCTACACCTTC.

This clonotype was detected many times. The chain links TRBV20-1 to TRBJ1-2; 8 bases align to TRBD1. The V and J ends lost 6 bases and 0 bases, in that order; junction bases with no gene match: 6. Germline CDR1 is DFQATT and CDR2 is SNEGSKA (reference sequence). The CDR3 covers 14 residues. The CDR3: CSARGQVANYGYTF. The CDR3 region has the DNA TGCAGTGCCAGGGGGCAAGTAGCTAACTATGGCTACACCTTC.

This clonotype was observed at least ten times. The J gene is TRBJ2-5, the V gene TRBV7-9, with 7 bases identical to TRBD1. The germline gives CDR1 SEHNR, CDR2 FQNEAQ (reference sequence). CDR3 length: 15 amino acids. V shed 5 bases, J shed 3 bases, and the junction held 9 bases outside the gene matches. The CDR3 region has the DNA TGTGCCAGCAGCCTACTGGGACAGACTAAAGAGACCCAGTACTTC. The encoded protein is CASSLLGQTKETQYF.

This chain joins TRBV5-1 and TRBJ1-3; a possible D gene is TRBD1 (6 bases). CDR1 is SGHRS, CDR2 YFSETQ, per germline. V gave up 1 base and J gave up 0 bases, with 14 bases separating them. The CDR3 contains 17 residues. Here the CDR3 reads CASSLSSVRGSGNTIYF. The DNA for the CDR3 is TGCGCCAGCAGCTTGTCTTCCGTCAGGGGCTCTGGAAACACCATATATTTT.

This clonotype was seen more than once but under ten times. The chain links TRBV6-2 or TRBV6-3 to TRBJ1-2, with D uncertain. Trimming removed 8 bases at V and 4 bases at J, with 5 bases between. Germline V lookup: CDR1 MNHEY, CDR2 SVGEGT. This CDR3 region has 10 residues. CDR3 nucleotides: TGTGCCAGCGGCGGCTATGGCTACACCTTC. Translated, it gives CASGGYGYTF.

The chain is built from TRBV20-1 and TRBJ2-1; D gene unclear. Trimming left V 3 bases short and J 4 bases short, with 10 bases between. Per the germline V gene, CDR1 is DFQATT and CDR2 is SNEGSKA (reference sequence). The CDR3 loop spans 13 amino acids. The CDR3 here is CSARTDLYNEQFF. CDR3 nucleotide sequence: TGCAGTGCTAGGACTGACCTTTACAATGAGCAGTTCTTC.

A few counts support this clonotype. This sequence joins TRBV5-1 and TRBJ2-1; TRBD1 or TRBD2 may be the D gene (5 bases each). The CDR3 is 15 residues long. The V gene's germline CDR1 is SGHRS and CDR2 YFSETQ. The V end lost 0 bases, the J end lost 7 bases, and 14 bases lay between the germline ends. In DNA, the CDR3 is TGCGCCAGCAGCTTGGCATACGACGGGGCGAATGAGCAGTTCTTC. Translated: CASSLAYDGANEQFF. Drawing the rest from reference TRBV5-1 and TRBJ2-1, the complete variable domain is KAGVTQTPRYLIKTRGQQVTLSCSPISGHRSVSWYQQTPGQGLQFLFEYFSETQRNKGNFPGRFSGRQFSNSRSEMNVSTLELGDSALYLCASSLAYDGANEQFFGPGTRLTVL.

Note on this clonotype: A read error may be the cause here, since a much bigger clone is one base away. The rearrangement links TRBV3-1 to TRBJ1-1, with a possible D match to TRBD1 (6 bases). The CDR3 loop spans 13 amino acids. Germline assignment: CDR1 LGHDT and CDR2 YNNKEL (reference sequence). CDR3 sequence (DNA): TGTGCCAGCAGCCAAAGTAGGGGACATCAAGCTTCCTTT. Translated, it gives CASSQSRGHQASF.

CDR3: CASSPRGIGANVLTF. DNA of the CDR3: TGTGCCAGCAGTCCCCGGGGAATTGGGGCCAACGTCCTGACTTTC. The chain carries TRBV6-6 and TRBJ2-6; tentative D call: TRBD2 (5 bases). Trimming stripped 5 bases from V and 3 bases from J, with 11 bases between. The V gene's germline CDR1 is MNHNY and CDR2 SVGAGI (reference sequence). The CDR3 totals 15 residues.

This clonotype has at least ten counts. The J gene is TRBJ1-1, the V gene TRBV20-1, with a tentative D call TRBD1 (5 bases). This CDR3 is built from 12 residues. Trimming removed 8 bases at V and 4 bases at J, with 14 bases between. Germline V lookup: CDR1 DFQATT, CDR2 SNEGSKA (reference sequence). CDR3 protein: CSRGEKATEAFF. In nucleotides, the CDR3 is TGCAGTAGAGGGGAAAAGGCCACTGAAGCTTTCTTT.

The rearrangement uses TRBV5-1 and TRBJ2-7, with 7 bases that match TRBD2. The V gene end was trimmed by 1 base and the J gene end by 3 bases; junction bases not matched to a gene: 7. This CDR3 region has 15 residues. CDR1 and CDR2 (germline): SGHRS, YFSETQ. CDR3 bases: TGCGCCAGCAGCTTGTCAGGACTAGGCCTCTACGAGCAGTACTTC. Protein: CASSLSGLGLYEQYF.

This clonotype has only a few counts. V and J are TRBV3-1 and TRBJ1-1; D not certain. The germline gives CDR1 LGHDT, CDR2 YNNKEL (reference sequence). Trimming took off 4 bases at V and 5 bases at J, with 11 bases between the two ends. The CDR3 covers 13 residues. In DNA form, the CDR3 reads TGTGCCAGCAGCCCCCTTGGGGAGACTGAAGCTTTCTTT. Protein: CASSPLGETEAFF.

This clonotype was detected ten times or more. The CDR3 sequence: CASSLAATNEKLFF. In DNA, the CDR3 is TGTGCCAGCAGCTTAGCTGCAACTAATGAAAAACTGTTTTTT. This chain connects TRBV7-9 to TRBJ1-4; D is ambiguous. V shed 0 bases and J shed 0 bases, with 2 bases lying between them. The germline V gene encodes CDR1 SEHNR and CDR2 FQNEAQ (reference sequence). This CDR3 region has 14 residues.

The sample holds many counts of this clonotype. The J gene is TRBJ2-5, the V gene TRBV12-3 or TRBV12-4; D perhaps matches TRBD2 (7 bases). Trimming pared 5 bases from V and 5 bases from J, leaving 15 bases between. The CDR3 is 14 amino acids. CDR3: CASSVGGAYETQYF. The DNA of the CDR3 is TGTGCCAGCAGTGTAGGGGGGGCTTATGAGACCCAGTACTTC.

In the case of this clonotype: Being one base from a much bigger clone, this may be a read error. In DNA form, the CDR3 reads TGTGCCAGCACTGACGTAAGGGGTAGCTACAATGAGCAGTACTTC. Amino acid sequence: CASTDVRGSYNEQYF. The chain couples TRBV2 to TRBJ2-5, with D tentatively TRBD1 (5 bases). Deletions cut 7 bases from V and 11 bases from J, with 26 bases between. Germline V CDR1 and CDR2: SNHLY, FYNNEI. This CDR3 is built from 15 residues.